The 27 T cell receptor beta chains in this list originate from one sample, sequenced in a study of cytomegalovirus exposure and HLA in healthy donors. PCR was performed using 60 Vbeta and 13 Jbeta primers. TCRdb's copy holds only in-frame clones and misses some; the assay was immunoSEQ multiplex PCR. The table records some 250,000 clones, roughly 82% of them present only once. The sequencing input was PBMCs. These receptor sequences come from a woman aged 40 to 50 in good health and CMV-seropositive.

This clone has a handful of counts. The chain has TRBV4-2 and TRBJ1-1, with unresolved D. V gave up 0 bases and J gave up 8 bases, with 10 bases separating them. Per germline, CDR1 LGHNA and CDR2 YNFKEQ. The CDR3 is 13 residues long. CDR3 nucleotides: TGTGCCAGCAGCCAAGATATTGGGAGGGAAGCTTTCTTT. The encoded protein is CASSQDIGREAFF.

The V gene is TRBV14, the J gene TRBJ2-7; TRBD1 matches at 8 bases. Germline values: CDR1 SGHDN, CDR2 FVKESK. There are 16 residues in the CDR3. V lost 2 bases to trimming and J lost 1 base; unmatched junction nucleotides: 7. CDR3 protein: CASSQHLRGPSYEQYF. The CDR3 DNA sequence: TGTGCCAGCAGCCAACATCTCAGGGGGCCGTCCTACGAGCAGTACTTC.

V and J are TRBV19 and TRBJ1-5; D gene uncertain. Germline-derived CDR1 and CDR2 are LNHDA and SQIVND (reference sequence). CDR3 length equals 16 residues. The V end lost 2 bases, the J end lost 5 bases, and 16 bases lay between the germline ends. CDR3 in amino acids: CASSITAGGRDQPQHF. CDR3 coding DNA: TGTGCCAGTAGTATAACCGCGGGTGGTCGGGATCAGCCCCAGCATTTT.

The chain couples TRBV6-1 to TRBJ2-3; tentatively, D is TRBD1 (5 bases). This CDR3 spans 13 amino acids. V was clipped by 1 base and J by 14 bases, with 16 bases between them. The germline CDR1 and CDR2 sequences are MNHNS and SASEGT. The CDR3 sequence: CASSEDTGSRLYF. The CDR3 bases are TGTGCCAGCAGTGAAGATACAGGTTCCAGATTGTATTTT.

CDR3 bases: TGTGCCAGCAGCATAGACAGGGGAGGAGAAACTGAAGCTTTCTTT. Residues: CASSIDRGGETEAFF. The chain has TRBV7-3 and TRBJ1-1; 8 bases map to TRBD1. Germline V lookup: CDR1 SGHTA, CDR2 FQGTGA. V was pared by 5 bases and J by 5 bases, with 10 bases of the junction left unmatched. This CDR3 spans 15 amino acids.

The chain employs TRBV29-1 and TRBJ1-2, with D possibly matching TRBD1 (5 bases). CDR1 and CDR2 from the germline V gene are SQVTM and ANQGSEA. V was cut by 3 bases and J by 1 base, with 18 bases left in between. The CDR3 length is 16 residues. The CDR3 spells CSVENRQGTVNYGYTF. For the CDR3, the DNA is TGCAGCGTTGAGAATCGGCAGGGCACCGTTAACTATGGCTACACCTTC.

CDR3 nucleotide sequence: TGCGCCAGCAGAGAGCGGGAGAATGAGCAGTTCTTC. Protein sequence: CASRERENEQFF. The chain has TRBV10-2 and TRBJ2-1, with 8 nucleotides matching TRBD2. From germline, CDR1 is WSHSY and CDR2 SAAADI. CDR3 size: 12 residues. After removal of 6 bases from V and 7 bases from J, the junction contained 2 bases not matched to a gene.

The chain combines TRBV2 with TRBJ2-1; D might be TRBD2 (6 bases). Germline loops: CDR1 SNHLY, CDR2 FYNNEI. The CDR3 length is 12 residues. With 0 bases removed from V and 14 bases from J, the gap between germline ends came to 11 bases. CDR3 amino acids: CASSEAGGTEFF. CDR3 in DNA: TGTGCCAGCAGTGAAGCTGGGGGGACGGAGTTCTTC.

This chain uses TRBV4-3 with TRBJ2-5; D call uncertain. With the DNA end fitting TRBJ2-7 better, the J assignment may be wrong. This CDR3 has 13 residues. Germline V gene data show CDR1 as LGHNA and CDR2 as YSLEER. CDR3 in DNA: TGCGCCAGCAGCCAAGATGTCGCTAGCGAGCAGTACTTC. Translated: CASSQDVASEQYF.

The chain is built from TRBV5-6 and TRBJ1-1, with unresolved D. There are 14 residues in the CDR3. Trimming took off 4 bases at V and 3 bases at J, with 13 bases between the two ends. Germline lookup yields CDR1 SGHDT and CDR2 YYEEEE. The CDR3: CASSPPRGYTEAFF. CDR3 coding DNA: TGTGCCAGCAGCCCCCCGCGGGGATACACTGAAGCTTTCTTT.

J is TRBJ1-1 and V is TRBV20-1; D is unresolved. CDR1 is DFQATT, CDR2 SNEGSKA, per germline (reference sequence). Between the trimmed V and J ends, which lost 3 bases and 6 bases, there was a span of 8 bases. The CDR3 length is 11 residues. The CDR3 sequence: CSARKEPEAFF. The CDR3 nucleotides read TGCAGTGCTAGGAAAGAGCCTGAAGCTTTCTTT.

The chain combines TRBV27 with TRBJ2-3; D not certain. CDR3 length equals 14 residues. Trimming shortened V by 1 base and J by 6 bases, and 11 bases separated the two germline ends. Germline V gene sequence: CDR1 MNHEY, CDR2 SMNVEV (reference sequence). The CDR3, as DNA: TGTGCCAGCAGTTTATTACTCCCGGAGGATACGCAGTATTTT. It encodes CASSLLLPEDTQYF.

The CDR3 region is CATGALAGKGTGELFF. CDR3 nucleotides: TGTGCCACCGGGGCACTGGCGGGAAAGGGTACCGGGGAGCTGTTTTTT. The V and J genes are TRBV6-6 and TRBJ2-2; maybe TRBD2 (6 bases). V lost 10 bases, J lost 5 bases, and 23 bases lay in between. CDR1 MNHNY and CDR2 SVGAGI come from the germline V gene (reference sequence). The CDR3 totals 16 residues.

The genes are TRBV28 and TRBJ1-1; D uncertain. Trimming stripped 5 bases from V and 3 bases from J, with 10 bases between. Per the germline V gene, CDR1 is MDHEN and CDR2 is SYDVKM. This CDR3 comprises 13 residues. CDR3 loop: CASSQRVDTEAFF. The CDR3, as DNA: TGTGCCAGCAGTCAGAGGGTGGACACTGAAGCTTTCTTT.

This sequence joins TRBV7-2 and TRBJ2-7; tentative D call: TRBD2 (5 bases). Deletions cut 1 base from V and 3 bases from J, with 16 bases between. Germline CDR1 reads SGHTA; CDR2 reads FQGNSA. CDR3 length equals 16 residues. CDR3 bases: TGTGCCAGCAGCTTAGATTTTGCGTCTGGGAGCTACGAGCAGTACTTC. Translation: CASSLDFASGSYEQYF.

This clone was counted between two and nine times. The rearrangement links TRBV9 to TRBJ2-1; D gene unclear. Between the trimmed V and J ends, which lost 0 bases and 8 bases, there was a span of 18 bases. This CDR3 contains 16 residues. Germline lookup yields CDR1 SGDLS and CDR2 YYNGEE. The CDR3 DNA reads TGTGCCAGCAGCGTAGTAGGTCTAGGAGCCTGGGATGAGCAGTTCTTC. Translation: CASSVVGLGAWDEQFF.

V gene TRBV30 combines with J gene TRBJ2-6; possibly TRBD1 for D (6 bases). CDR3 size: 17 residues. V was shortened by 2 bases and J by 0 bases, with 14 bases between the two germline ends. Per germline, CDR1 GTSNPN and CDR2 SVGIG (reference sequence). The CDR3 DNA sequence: TGTGCCTGGAGTCAATTTCAGGGGTCCTCTGGGGCCAACGTCCTGACTTTC. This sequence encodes CAWSQFQGSSGANVLTF.

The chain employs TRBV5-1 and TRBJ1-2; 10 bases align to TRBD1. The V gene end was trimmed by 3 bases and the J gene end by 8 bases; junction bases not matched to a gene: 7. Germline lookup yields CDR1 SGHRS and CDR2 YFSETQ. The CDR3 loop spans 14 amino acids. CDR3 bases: TGCGCCAGCAGCTCAGGGACAGGGGCGCAAGGCTACACCTTC. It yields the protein CASSSGTGAQGYTF.

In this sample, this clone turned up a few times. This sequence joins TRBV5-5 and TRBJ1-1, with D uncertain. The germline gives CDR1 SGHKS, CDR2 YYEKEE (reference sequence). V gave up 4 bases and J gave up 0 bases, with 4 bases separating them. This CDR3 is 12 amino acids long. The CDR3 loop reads CASSPVNTEAFF. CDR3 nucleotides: TGTGCCAGCAGCCCCGTGAACACTGAAGCTTTCTTT.

As DNA, the CDR3 is TGCGCCAGCAGCTCCCTGGGGGGGACAGGAACAGATACGCAGTATTTT. It specifies CASSSLGGTGTDTQYF. This chain uses TRBV5-1 with TRBJ2-3; D is possibly TRBD1 (8 bases). The V gene's germline CDR1 is SGHRS and CDR2 YFSETQ. Trimming stripped 3 bases from V and 3 bases from J, with 17 bases between. The CDR3 consists of 16 residues.

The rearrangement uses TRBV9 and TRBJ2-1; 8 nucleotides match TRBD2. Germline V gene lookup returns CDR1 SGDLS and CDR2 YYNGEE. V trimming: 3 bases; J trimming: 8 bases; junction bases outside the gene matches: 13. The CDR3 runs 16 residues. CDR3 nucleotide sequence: TGTGCCAGCAGCGCCCCACTAGCGGCCGAAGGGGATGAGCAGTTCTTC. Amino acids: CASSAPLAAEGDEQFF.

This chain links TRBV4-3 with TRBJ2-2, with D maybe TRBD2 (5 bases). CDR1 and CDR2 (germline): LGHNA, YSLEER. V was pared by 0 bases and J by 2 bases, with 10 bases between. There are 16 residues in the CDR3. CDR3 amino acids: CASSQEFLANTGELFF. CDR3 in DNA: TGCGCCAGCAGCCAAGAGTTCCTAGCCAACACCGGGGAGCTGTTTTTT.

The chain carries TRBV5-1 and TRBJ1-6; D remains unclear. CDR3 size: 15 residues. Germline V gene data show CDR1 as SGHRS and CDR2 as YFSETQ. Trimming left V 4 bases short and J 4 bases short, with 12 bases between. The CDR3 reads CASSLAVVYNSPLHF. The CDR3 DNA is TGCGCCAGCAGCCTCGCGGTCGTATATAATTCACCCCTCCACTTT.

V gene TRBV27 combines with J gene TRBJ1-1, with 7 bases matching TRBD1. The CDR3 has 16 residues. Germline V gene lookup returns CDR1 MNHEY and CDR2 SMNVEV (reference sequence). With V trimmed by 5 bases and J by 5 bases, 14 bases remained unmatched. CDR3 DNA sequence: TGTGCCAGCAGTACCCGGACAGGATTTGAGGGTACTGAAGCTTTCTTT. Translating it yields CASSTRTGFEGTEAFF.

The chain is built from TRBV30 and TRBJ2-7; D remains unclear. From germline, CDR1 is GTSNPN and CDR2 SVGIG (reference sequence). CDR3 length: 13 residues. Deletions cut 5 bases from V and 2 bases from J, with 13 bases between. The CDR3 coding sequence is TGTGCCTGGTCCTCAGGAAGGACCTACGAGCAGTACTTC. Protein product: CAWSSGRTYEQYF.

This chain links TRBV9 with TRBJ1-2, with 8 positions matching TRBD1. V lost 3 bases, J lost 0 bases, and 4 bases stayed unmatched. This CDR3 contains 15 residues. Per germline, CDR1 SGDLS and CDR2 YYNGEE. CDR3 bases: TGTGCCAGCAGCGCGACAGGGGCCACTAACTATGGCTACACCTTC. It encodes CASSATGATNYGYTF. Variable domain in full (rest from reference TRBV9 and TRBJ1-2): DSGVTQTPKHLITATGQRVTLRCSPRSGDLSVYWYQQSLDQGLQFLIQYYNGEERAKGNILERFSAQQFPDLHSELNLSSLELGDSALYFCASSATGATNYGYTFGSGTRLTVV.

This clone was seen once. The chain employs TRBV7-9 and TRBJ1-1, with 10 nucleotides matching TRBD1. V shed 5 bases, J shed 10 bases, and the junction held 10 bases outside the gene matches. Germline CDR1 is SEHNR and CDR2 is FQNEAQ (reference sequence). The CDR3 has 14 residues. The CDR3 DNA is TGTGCCAGCAGCGGAGGACAGGGGGACGAGGGAGCTTTCTTT. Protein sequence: CASSGGQGDEGAFF.